These T cell receptor beta chains were read from a single sample in a study of cytotoxic CD8 clonotypes in ibrutinib-treated CLL. Assay: immunoSEQ multiplex PCR; the TCRdb copy retains only in-frame clones and omits some. This table has around 160,000 clones, around nine tenths appearing once. The sample consisted of PBMCs, taken at disease progression, from a patient treated with ibrutinib. Receptors were obtained from a human donor with chronic lymphocytic leukemia. The CDR3 runs from the conserved cysteine through the conserved F or W. A D gene is named only where the DNA matches it firmly. Some rows mark clone size as missing; the rest say once, few, many or name a class of expanded clone.

>TRBV6-5|TRBJ2-1|NA|NA
TGTGCCAGCAGTAGATATAGCGGAAAGAACAATGAGCAGTTCTTC
CASSRYSGKNNEQFF
>TRBV5-1|TRBJ1-4|TRBD1|NA
TGCGCCAGCAGCTTACAGGGGCCAGCAACTAATGAAAAACTGTTTTTT
CASSLQGPATNEKLFF
>TRBV10-3|TRBJ1-4|NA|NA
TGTGCCACCCGCGAGGCGACTAATGAAAAACTGTTTTTT
CATREATNEKLFF
>TRBV19|TRBJ1-2|NA|NA
TGTGCCAGTAGTACGACAGTGGCGATTGGCTACACCTTC
CASSTTVAIGYTF
>TRBV10-1|TRBJ2-1|NA|NA
TGCGCCAGCAGTGAGTCTACAGGGATCCGGTTCTTC
CASSESTGIRFF
>TRBV6-4|TRBJ2-1|TRBD2|NA
TGTGCCAGCAGTGTAATTCGGCAGACCGGGACTAGAAAAGGGTACAATGAGCAGTTCTTC
CASSVIRQTGTRKGYNEQFF
>TRBV5-6|TRBJ1-5|TRBD1|NA
TGTGCCAGCAGCGTAACAGGGGAAAGCAATCAGCCCCAGCATTTT
CASSVTGESNQPQHF
>TRBV29-1|TRBJ2-7|NA|NA
TGCAGCGTAGGGGAAACATACGAGCAGTACTTC
CSVGETYEQYF
>TRBV19|TRBJ2-6|NA|NA
TGTGCCAGTACACCGGGACAAGGTATCTCTGGGGCCAACGTCCTGACTTTC
CASTPGQGISGANVLTF
>TRBV9|TRBJ2-7|NA|NA
TGTGCCAGCAATCCGGCAGGGGACTCCTACGAGCAGTACTTC
CASNPAGDSYEQYF
>TRBV14|TRBJ2-3|TRBD2|NA
TGTGCCAGCGGGCCCTTAGGAGCGGGAGGGCGAACAGATACGCAGTATTTT
CASGPLGAGGRTDTQYF
>TRBV11-3|TRBJ2-5|NA|NA
TGTGCCAGCAGTGTGGTACAAGAGACCCAGTACTTC
CASSVVQETQYF
>TRBV2|TRBJ1-2|NA|once
TGTGCCAGCAGTGTCAGGGGTTCCGACTATGGCTACACCTTC
CASSVRGSDYGYTF
>TRBV19|TRBJ2-3|TRBD2|NA
TGTGCCAGTAATCTAGGGTCTAGCGGGAGGACAGATACGCAGTATTTT
CASNLGSSGRTDTQYF
>TRBV5-4|TRBJ1-2|NA|NA
TGTGCCAGCAGCTTGGTGGGTACGGACTATGGCTACACCTTC
CASSLVGTDYGYTF
>TRBV7-9|TRBJ2-7|TRBD2|NA
TGTGCCAGCAGCCCATCAGCGGGGTACAACGAGCAGTACTTC
CASSPSAGYNEQYF
>TRBV9|TRBJ2-7|TRBD2|NA
TGTGCCAGCGGGCTAGCGGGAGTTTGGGGCGAGCAGTACTTC
CASGLAGVWGEQYF
>TRBV27|TRBJ1-4|NA|NA
TGTGCCAGCAGTTCCGCCTCCCGGGGCAGGGTTTATGAAAAACTGTTTTTT
CASSSASRGRVYEKLFF
>TRBV28|TRBJ2-7|TRBD1|NA
TGTGCCAGCAGTTATACGGGACAGGAATACGAGCAGTACTTC
CASSYTGQEYEQYF
>TRBV7-8|TRBJ1-5|NA|NA
TGTGCCAGCAGCACGACCCCGAACGTACCCCAGCATTTT
CASSTTPNVPQHF
>TRBV5-1|TRBJ2-2|NA|NA
TGCGCCAGCAGCTTGGGCCAGAGGGCCACCGGGGAGCTGTTTTTT
CASSLGQRATGELFF
>TRBV6-1|TRBJ1-2|NA|NA
TGTGCCAGCAGTGAAGGGCGGCAGTATGGCTACACCTTC
CASSEGRQYGYTF
>TRBV2|TRBJ2-3|TRBD1|NA
TGTGCCAGCAGCTTCGCACAGGGGATGGCAGATACGCAGTATTTT
CASSFAQGMADTQYF
>TRBV19|TRBJ1-1|NA|NA
TGTGCCAGTGGCCTTTTGAACACTGAAGCTTTCTTT
CASGLLNTEAFF
>TRBV14|TRBJ2-1|NA|NA
TGTGCCAGCAGCCAAGTGGTAGAGCAGTTCTTC
CASSQVVEQFF
>TRBV15|TRBJ1-3|TRBD1|few
TGTGCCACCAGCAGAGATCCGCGGTTCAGGGGGGAAAACACCATATATTTT
CATSRDPRFRGENTIYF
>TRBV14|TRBJ2-4|NA|NA
TGTGCCAGCAGCCAAGGACTAGCCAAAAACATTCAGTACTTC
CASSQGLAKNIQYF
>TRBV6-5|TRBJ2-5|NA|NA
TGTGCCAGCAGTGGAAACGGTCCCCTTCAAGAGACCCAGTACTTC
CASSGNGPLQETQYF
>TRBV7-2|TRBJ2-7|NA|NA
TGTGCCAGCAGCTCCGGGACATTTTTGACCTACGAGCAGTACTTC
CASSSGTFLTYEQYF
>TRBV6-5|TRBJ1-1|NA|NA
TGTGCCAGCAGTCTCCTCGGCACTGAAGCTTTCTTT
CASSLLGTEAFF
>TRBV14|TRBJ2-7|TRBD2|NA
TGTGCCAGTAGGGGGACTAGCGGGAGTTACGAGCAGTACTTC
CASRGTSGSYEQYF
>TRBV19|TRBJ1-2|NA|NA
TGTGCCAGTATACAAGGGGCCTTCAGTGGCTACACCTTC
CASIQGAFSGYTF
>TRBV7-6|TRBJ2-7|TRBD2|NA
TGTGCCAGCAGCCCAAGCTCTAGCGGGAGCTCCGAGCAGTACTTC
CASSPSSSGSSEQYF
>TRBV4-2|TRBJ2-5|NA|NA
TGTGCCAGCAGCCAAGGAGCAGGAGGGGAGACCCAGTACTTC
CASSQGAGGETQYF
>TRBV5-1|TRBJ2-3|NA|NA
TGCGCCAGCAGCTTGGATGACACAGATACGCAGTATTTT
CASSLDDTDTQYF
>TRBV7-3|TRBJ2-7|TRBD2|NA
TGTGCCAGCAGCTTAGGCGGGGGAAGCGAGCAGTACTTC
CASSLGGGSEQYF
>TRBV7-2|TRBJ2-1|NA|NA
TGTGCCAGCAGCTTAGAATGGCGAAGTGAGCAGTTCTTC
CASSLEWRSEQFF
>TRBV1|TRBJ2-7|NA|NA
TGCACCAGCAGCCCCGCCCAGGGGCGTCTGAGAGTCTACGAGCAGTACTTC
CTSSPAQGRLRVYEQYF
>TRBV6-5|TRBJ2-1|TRBD1|NA
TGTGCCAGCAGCACCAGCACAGGGGCCTACAATGAGCAGTTCTTC
CASSTSTGAYNEQFF
>TRBV18|TRBJ2-5|NA|NA
TGTGCCAGCTCACCTTCCTCAGTAGAAGAGACCCAGTACTTC
CASSPSSVEETQYF
>TRBV5-6|TRBJ1-2|NA|once
TGTGCCAGCAGCCTACAGGACTACTATGGCTACACCTTC
CASSLQDYYGYTF
>TRBV27|TRBJ2-2|TRBD1|few
TGTGCCAGCAGTTTCGGGACAGGGGGCACCGGGGAGCTGTTTTTT
CASSFGTGGTGELFF
>TRBV11-2|TRBJ2-1|NA|NA
TGTGCCAGCAGCTTCATGGGACAACTCATCTACAATGAGCAGTTCTTC
CASSFMGQLIYNEQFF
>TRBV27|TRBJ2-7|NA|NA
TGTGCCAGCAGTTTATCTGGACTTGGGACCTACGAGCAGTACTTC
CASSLSGLGTYEQYF
>TRBV9|TRBJ2-3|TRBD1|NA
TGTGCCAGCAGCGTAGGACAGGGTGCGGCAGATACGCAGTATTTT
CASSVGQGAADTQYF
>TRBV7-9|TRBJ2-4|NA|NA
TGTGCCAGCAGCTTGGATCCGGGAATCCAGTACTTC
CASSLDPGIQYF
>TRBV27|TRBJ1-1|NA|NA
TGTGCCAGCTCCCCGGACCTGTTCACAACTTTCTTT
CASSPDLFTTFF
>TRBV6-5|TRBJ2-3|TRBD1|NA
TGTGCCAGCAGGCTGGACAGGGGGCTAGATACGCAGTATTTT
CASRLDRGLDTQYF
>TRBV14|TRBJ2-1|TRBD2|NA
TGTGCCAGCAGCCGCGGACTAGCGGGAGGGAAGCAGTTCTTC
CASSRGLAGGKQFF
>TRBV2|TRBJ2-7|NA|once
TGTGCCAGTAAACAGGGAGTGGAGCAGTACTTC
CASKQGVEQYF
>TRBV7-2|TRBJ2-7|TRBD2|NA
TGTGTCAGCAGCTTGTTAGCGGGAACCTACGAGCAGTACTTC
CVSSLLAGTYEQYF
>TRBV7-6|TRBJ2-1|NA|few
TGTGCCAGCAGCTTAGACGGTTTTGGTGAGCAGTTCTTC
CASSLDGFGEQFF
>TRBV28|TRBJ1-1|NA|once
TGTGCCAGCACCACAACCGGGGGAATGAACACTGAAGCTTTCTTT
CASTTTGGMNTEAFF
>TRBV11-3|TRBJ2-7|TRBD2|NA
TGTGCCAGCAGCTTAGGCGGGACTAGCGGCTACGAGCAGTACTTC
CASSLGGTSGYEQYF